These T cell receptor beta chains were read from a single sample in a study of CD8+ T cells in alopecia areata. TCRdb keeps only in-frame clones here, not all; method: immunoSEQ multiplex PCR. Of roughly 200,000 clones in the sample, 53% were seen once. The starting material was CD8+ T cells sorted from blood, obtained at week 24, from a patient treated with tofacitinib. These receptors originate from a human donor with alopecia areata. Both conserved end residues are part of each CDR3. A D gene is named only where the DNA matches it firmly. Size tells how often a clone was seen (once, few, many) or the class of an expanded clone, and some rows leave it out.

- | TRBJ2-1 | TRBV25-1 | - | TGTGCCAGCAGAAAGGGAAATTCCTACAATGAGCAGTTCTTC | CASRKGNSYNEQFF
- | TRBJ2-7 | TRBV30 | - | TGTGCCTGGAGTTTAGTAGGGAACGAGCAGTACTTC | CAWSLVGNEQYF
TRBD1 | TRBJ1-1 | TRBV30 | - | TGTGCCTGGAGTGCCTTGGACAGGGACATCTTAATGAACACTGAAGCTTTCTTT | CAWSALDRDILMNTEAFF
- | TRBJ2-1 | TRBV27 | - | TGTGCCAGCAGTTCCAATCCGGGACGGCAGTTCTTC | CASSSNPGRQFF
TRBD2 | TRBJ2-1 | TRBV27 | - | TGTGCCAGCCTCAGGAGCGGGGGGATTTACAATGAGCAGTTCTTC | CASLRSGGIYNEQFF
- | TRBJ2-1 | TRBV27 | few | TGTGCCAGCAGTACCAGAAATGAGCAGTTCTTC | CASSTRNEQFF
- | TRBJ1-2 | TRBV4-3 | - | TGCGCCAGCAGCCAAGATGGGGGGACGGGTGGCTACACCTTC | CASSQDGGTGGYTF
- | TRBJ1-5 | TRBV7-6 | - | TGTGCCAGCAGCTTAAACAGCAATCAGCCCCAGCATTTT | CASSLNSNQPQHF
TRBD1 | TRBJ1-1 | TRBV18 | few | TGTGCCAGCTCGCGGGACAGTGAAGCTTTCTTT | CASSRDSEAFF
TRBD1 | TRBJ2-7 | TRBV29-1 | few | TGCAGCGTAGCTGACAGGGTATCCTACGAGCAGTACTTC | CSVADRVSYEQYF
- | TRBJ2-6 | TRBV15 | once | TGTGCCACCAGCAGAGATCTAGGTTCTGGGGCCAACGTCCTGACTTTC | CATSRDLGSGANVLTF
- | TRBJ2-2 | TRBV2 | - | TGTGCCAGCAAGGACGCGGCAGGGGCCGGGGAGCTGTTTTTT | CASKDAAGAGELFF
- | TRBJ1-5 | TRBV29-1 | - | TGCAGCGTTGGCTTCAATAGCAATCAGCCCCAGCATTTT | CSVGFNSNQPQHF
- | TRBJ1-5 | TRBV4-3 | few | TGCGCCAGCAGCCTCCTATCACAGGGTCAGGAACATCAGCCCCAGCATTTT | CASSLLSQGQEHQPQHF
TRBD1 | TRBJ1-1 | TRBV10-3 | few | TGTGCCATCAGTGACGGACAGGGGGGTGCCACTGAAGCTTTCTTT | CAISDGQGGATEAFF
TRBD2 | TRBJ2-7 | TRBV13 | once | TGTGCCAGCAGCTCATCGTCCAGCGGGGGGTCAATTTACGAGCAGTACTTC | CASSSSSSGGSIYEQYF
- | TRBJ1-1 | TRBV2 | once | TGTGCCAGCAGTGAAGTTGAAGCTTTCTTT | CASSEVEAFF
TRBD1 | TRBJ1-1 | TRBV6-5 | once | TGTGCCAGCAGTTACGGCCAGGGGGACACTGAAGCTTTCTTT | CASSYGQGDTEAFF
- | TRBJ1-3 | TRBV30 | few | TGTGCCTGGAGTGTAACAGGGTTGGAAGGAAACACCATATATTTT | CAWSVTGLEGNTIYF
- | TRBJ2-6 | TRBV29-1 | - | TGCAGCGTAGTCGACTCTGGGGCCAACGTCCTGACTTTC | CSVVDSGANVLTF
TRBD2 | TRBJ2-3 | TRBV9 | - | TGTGCCAGCAGCGTAAAGGCGGGGGGAACTAGCACAGATACGCAGTATTTT | CASSVKAGGTSTDTQYF
TRBD1 | TRBJ1-2 | TRBV2 | - | TGTGCCAGCAGTGAAGGGACAGGGTACGATGGCTACACCTTC | CASSEGTGYDGYTF
- | TRBJ2-1 | TRBV7-8 | - | TGTGCCAGCAGCTTCGGGACCTCTAATGAGCAGTTCTTC | CASSFGTSNEQFF
- | TRBJ1-2 | TRBV6-5 | - | TGTGCCAGCAGTTACCTCGGACCAGCTAACTATGGCTACACCTTC | CASSYLGPANYGYTF
- | TRBJ1-1 | TRBV30 | - | TGTGCCTGGGTCCCGGGCAACACTGAAGCTTTCTTT | CAWVPGNTEAFF
TRBD1 | TRBJ2-7 | TRBV27 | - | TGTGCCAGCAGGGCGGATGGACAGGGGGACTACGAGCAGTACTTC | CASRADGQGDYEQYF
TRBD1 | TRBJ1-1 | TRBV5-6 | few | TGTGCCAGCAGCCCTGGACAGGGTGAAGCTTTCTTT | CASSPGQGEAFF
- | TRBJ1-6 | TRBV10-3 | - | TGTGCCATCAGTGATATACAGGGAAGTTCACCCCTCCACTTT | CAISDIQGSSPLHF
- | TRBJ2-2 | TRBV13 | - | TGTGCCAGCAGCTGGACCGGGGGGCCGACCGGGGAGCTGTTTTTT | CASSWTGGPTGELFF
TRBD1 | TRBJ2-7 | TRBV30 | - | TGTGCCTGGAGCCCCGGGACAGGGGGCTTCTACGAGCAGTACTTC | CAWSPGTGGFYEQYF
- | TRBJ2-2 | TRBV12-5 | few | TGTGCTAGTGGCAACACCGGGGAGCTGTTTTTT | CASGNTGELFF
TRBD1 | TRBJ1-4 | TRBV29-1 | few | TGCAGCGGGCGGGACAGCGGCAATGAAAAACTGTTTTTT | CSGRDSGNEKLFF
- | TRBJ2-7 | TRBV2 | - | TGTGCCAGCAGCACCAAAAAGCCCGTGCAGTACTTC | CASSTKKPVQYF
TRBD1 | TRBJ2-7 | TRBV6-1 | - | TGTGCCAGCACCCCGGACAGGGCGAGTTCTAACGAGCAGTACTTC | CASTPDRASSNEQYF
- | TRBJ1-1 | TRBV11-2 | - | TGTGCCAGCAGCGCGACAGGGAACACTGAAGCTTTCTTT | CASSATGNTEAFF
- | TRBJ2-1 | TRBV7-2 | - | TGTGCCAGCAGCTGGGGCCCCGGGGATGAGCAGTTCTTC | CASSWGPGDEQFF
TRBD2 | TRBJ2-1 | TRBV7-8 | few | TGTGCCAGCAGCTTGGGAGGGACCCACAATGAGCAGTTCTTC | CASSLGGTHNEQFF
- | TRBJ1-1 | TRBV27 | - | TGTGCCAGCACCTCCCCGGGGGAGAACACTGAAGCTTTCTTT | CASTSPGENTEAFF
- | TRBJ2-3 | TRBV2 | - | TGTGCCAGCAGAGGGGCAGATACGCAGTATTTT | CASRGADTQYF
- | TRBJ2-5 | TRBV13 | - | TGTGCCAGCAGCTTGGGTGGGGAAGTGGGAGAGACCCAGTACTTC | CASSLGGEVGETQYF
- | TRBJ2-7 | TRBV27 | - | TGTGCCAGCAGTCCTTCGTGGGGACTTGGATCCTACGAGCAGTACTTC | CASSPSWGLGSYEQYF
TRBD1 | TRBJ1-5 | TRBV12-5 | few | TGTGCTAGTGGTTTGGCTGCGGACAGGAGCAATCAGCCCCAGCATTTT | CASGLAADRSNQPQHF
TRBD2 | TRBJ2-7 | TRBV27 | - | TGTGCCAGCAGCTTCGAAAGCGGGGGTTACGAGCAGTACTTC | CASSFESGGYEQYF
TRBD1 | TRBJ2-1 | TRBV7-9 | once | TGTGCCAGCAGCTTCCCTAAAGGCCGGACAGGGGAAAGGGGCAATGAGCAGTTCTTC | CASSFPKGRTGERGNEQFF
- | TRBJ1-5 | TRBV15 | - | TGTGCCACCAGCATAGTAAGAGGCAATCAGCCCCAGCATTTT | CATSIVRGNQPQHF
TRBD1 | TRBJ1-2 | TRBV29-1 | few | TGCAGCGTTGAAGAGCTGGGACAGGGTAATAACTATGGCTACACCTTC | CSVEELGQGNNYGYTF
- | TRBJ2-3 | TRBV13 | few | TGTGCCAGCAGTAGGGGGAACACAGATACGCAGTATTTT | CASSRGNTDTQYF
- | TRBJ2-7 | TRBV10-1 | - | TGCGCCAGCAGTGATATCGAGGTCGGGGGATTCTCCTACGAGCAGTACTTC | CASSDIEVGGFSYEQYF
- | TRBJ1-1 | TRBV23-1 | - | TGCGCCAGGTGGTGGAGGGCTACTGAAGCTTTCTTT | CARWWRATEAFF
- | TRBJ1-4 | TRBV11-2 | - | TGTGCCAGCAGCTTAGAACTGGGTACTAATGAAAAACTGTTTTTT | CASSLELGTNEKLFF
- | TRBJ1-2 | TRBV29-1 | - | TGCAGCGTTCCTGAGAGCGATGGCTACACCTTC | CSVPESDGYTF